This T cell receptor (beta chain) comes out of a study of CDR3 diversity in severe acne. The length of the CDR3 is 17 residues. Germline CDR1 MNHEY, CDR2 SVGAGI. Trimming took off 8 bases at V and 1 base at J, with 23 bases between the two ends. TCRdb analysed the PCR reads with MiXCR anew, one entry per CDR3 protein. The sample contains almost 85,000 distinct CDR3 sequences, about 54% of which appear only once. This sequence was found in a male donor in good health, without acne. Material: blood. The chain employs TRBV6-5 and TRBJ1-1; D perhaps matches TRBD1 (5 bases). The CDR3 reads CASGSEGLIYRNTEAFF. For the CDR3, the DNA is TGTGCCAGCGGAAGTGAGGGGCTTATATATAGGAACACTGAAGCTTTCTTT.